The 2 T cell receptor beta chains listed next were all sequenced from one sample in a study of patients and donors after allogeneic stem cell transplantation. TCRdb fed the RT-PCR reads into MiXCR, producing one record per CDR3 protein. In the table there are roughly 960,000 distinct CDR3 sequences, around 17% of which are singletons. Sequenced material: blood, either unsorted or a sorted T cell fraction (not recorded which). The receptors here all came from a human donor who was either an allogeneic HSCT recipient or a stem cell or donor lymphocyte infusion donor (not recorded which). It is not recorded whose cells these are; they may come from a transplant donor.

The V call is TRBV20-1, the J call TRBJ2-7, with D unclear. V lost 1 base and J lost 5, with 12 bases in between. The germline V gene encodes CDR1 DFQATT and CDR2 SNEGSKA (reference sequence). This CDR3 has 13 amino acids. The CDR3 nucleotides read TGCAGTGCTAGAGCCGACTCGGCCCACGAGCAGTACTTC. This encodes CSARADSAHEQYF.

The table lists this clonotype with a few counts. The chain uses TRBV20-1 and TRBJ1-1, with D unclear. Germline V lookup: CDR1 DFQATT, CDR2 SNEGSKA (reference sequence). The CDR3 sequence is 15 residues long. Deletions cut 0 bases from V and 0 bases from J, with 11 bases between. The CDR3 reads CSARDDRVMNTEAFF. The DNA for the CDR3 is TGCAGTGCTAGAGATGATCGGGTGATGAACACTGAAGCTTTCTTT.